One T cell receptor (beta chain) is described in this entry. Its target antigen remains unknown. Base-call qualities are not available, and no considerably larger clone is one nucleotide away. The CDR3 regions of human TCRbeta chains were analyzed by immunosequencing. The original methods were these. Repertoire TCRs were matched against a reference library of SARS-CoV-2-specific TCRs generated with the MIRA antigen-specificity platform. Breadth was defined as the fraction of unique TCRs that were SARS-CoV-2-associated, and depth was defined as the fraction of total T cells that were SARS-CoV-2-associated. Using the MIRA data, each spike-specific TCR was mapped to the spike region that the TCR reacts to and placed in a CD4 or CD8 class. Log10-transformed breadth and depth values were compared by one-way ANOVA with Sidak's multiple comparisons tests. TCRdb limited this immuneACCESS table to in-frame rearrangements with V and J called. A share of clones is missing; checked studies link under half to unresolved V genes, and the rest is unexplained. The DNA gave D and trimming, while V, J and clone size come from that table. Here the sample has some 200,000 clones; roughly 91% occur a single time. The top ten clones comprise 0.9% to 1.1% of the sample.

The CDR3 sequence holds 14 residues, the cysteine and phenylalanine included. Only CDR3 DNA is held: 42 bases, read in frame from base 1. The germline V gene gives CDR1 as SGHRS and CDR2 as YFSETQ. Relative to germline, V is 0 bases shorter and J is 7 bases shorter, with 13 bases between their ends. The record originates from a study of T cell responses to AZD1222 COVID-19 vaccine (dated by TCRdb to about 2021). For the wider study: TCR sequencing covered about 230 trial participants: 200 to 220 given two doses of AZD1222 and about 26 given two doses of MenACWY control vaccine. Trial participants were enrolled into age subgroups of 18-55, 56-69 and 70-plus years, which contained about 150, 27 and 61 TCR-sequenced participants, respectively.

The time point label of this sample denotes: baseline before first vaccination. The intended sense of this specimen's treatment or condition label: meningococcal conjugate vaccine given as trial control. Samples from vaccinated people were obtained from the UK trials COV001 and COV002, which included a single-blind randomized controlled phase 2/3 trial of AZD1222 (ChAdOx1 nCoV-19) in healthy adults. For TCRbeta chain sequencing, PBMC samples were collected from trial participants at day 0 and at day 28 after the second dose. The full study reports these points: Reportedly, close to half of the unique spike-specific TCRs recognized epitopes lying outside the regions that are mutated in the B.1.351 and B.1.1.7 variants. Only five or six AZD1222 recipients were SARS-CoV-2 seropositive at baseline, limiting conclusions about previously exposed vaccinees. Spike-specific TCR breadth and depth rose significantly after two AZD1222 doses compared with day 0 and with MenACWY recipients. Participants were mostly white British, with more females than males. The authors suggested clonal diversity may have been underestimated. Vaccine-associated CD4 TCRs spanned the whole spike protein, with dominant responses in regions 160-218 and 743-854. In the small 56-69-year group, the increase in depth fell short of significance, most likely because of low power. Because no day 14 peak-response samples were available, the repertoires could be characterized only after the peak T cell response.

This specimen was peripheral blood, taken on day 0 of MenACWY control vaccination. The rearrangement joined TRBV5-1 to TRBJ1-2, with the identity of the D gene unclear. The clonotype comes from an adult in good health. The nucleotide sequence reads TGCGCCAGCAGCTTGGTGGCAGGTTCCAGTGGCTACACCTTC. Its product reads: CASSLVAGSSGYTF.